Following are 3 T cell receptor beta chains from one sample sequenced in a study of low-dose radiotherapy and immunotherapy resistance in tumors. TCR amplification ran approximately 22 PCR cycles using constant-region and V-primer adapter primers. TCRdb re-called the reads with MiXCR, one entry per CDR3 protein. The data contain some 52,000 distinct CDR3 sequences, around a third of them singletons. As for time point: after trial treatment. The treatment: LDRT plus nivolumab, ipilimumab, low-dose cyclophosphamide and aspirin (RACIN trial). The material was PBMCs, obtained after low-dose radiotherapy plus immunotherapy. The receptors originated from a male donor with rectosigmoid adenocarcinoma.

Concerning this clonotype: Only one base separates this from a far larger clonotype, so it likely reflects a read error. V usage is TRBV14 and J usage is TRBJ2-7; D ambiguous. The germline V and J ends were trimmed by 1 base and 7 bases, with 17 bases remaining between them. The CDR3 runs to 15 residues. CDR1 SGHDN and CDR2 FVKESK come from the germline V gene. CDR3 bases: TGTGCCAGCAGCCAAGGCGTCTTGCGGTGGGATGAGCAGTACTTC. It is translated as CASSQGVLRWDEQYF.

The table lists this clonotype with many counts. This chain links TRBV28 with TRBJ2-6; D remains unclear. From germline, CDR1 is MDHEN and CDR2 SYDVKM. Trimming took off 2 bases at V and 4 bases at J, with 12 bases between the two ends. The CDR3 is 16 amino acids. As DNA, the CDR3 is TGTGCCAGCAGTTTAGAAGGGCAATACGGGGCCAACGTCCTGACTTTC. Residues: CASSLEGQYGANVLTF. Full variable domain (remainder filled in from reference TRBV28 and TRBJ2-6): DVKVTQSSRYLVKRTGEKVFLECVQDMDHENMFWYRQDPGLGLRLIYFSYDVKMKEKGDIPEGYSVSREKKERFSLILESASTNQTSMYLCASSLEGQYGANVLTFGAGSRLTVL.

In its sample, this clonotype was seen many times. The chain joins TRBV12-3 or TRBV12-4 to TRBJ1-1, with unresolved D. The CDR3 consists of 13 residues. V was shortened by 6 bases and J by 0 bases, with 8 bases between the two germline ends. The CDR3 region is CASSQRVNTEAFF. CDR3 DNA: TGTGCCAGCAGCCAACGGGTGAACACTGAAGCTTTCTTT.